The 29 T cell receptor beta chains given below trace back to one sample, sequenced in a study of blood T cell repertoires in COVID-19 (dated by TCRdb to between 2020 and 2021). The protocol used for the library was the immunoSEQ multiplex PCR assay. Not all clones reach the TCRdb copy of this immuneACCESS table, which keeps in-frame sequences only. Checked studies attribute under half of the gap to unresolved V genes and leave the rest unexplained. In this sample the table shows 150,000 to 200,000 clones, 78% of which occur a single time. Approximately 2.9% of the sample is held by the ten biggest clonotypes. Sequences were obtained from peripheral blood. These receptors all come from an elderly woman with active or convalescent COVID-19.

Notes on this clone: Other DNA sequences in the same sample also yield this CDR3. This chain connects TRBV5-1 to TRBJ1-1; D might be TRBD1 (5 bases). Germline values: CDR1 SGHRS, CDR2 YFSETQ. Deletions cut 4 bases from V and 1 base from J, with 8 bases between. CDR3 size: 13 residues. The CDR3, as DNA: TGCGCCAGCAGCCAAGGACAGAACACTGAAGCTTTCTTT. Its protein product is CASSQGQNTEAFF.

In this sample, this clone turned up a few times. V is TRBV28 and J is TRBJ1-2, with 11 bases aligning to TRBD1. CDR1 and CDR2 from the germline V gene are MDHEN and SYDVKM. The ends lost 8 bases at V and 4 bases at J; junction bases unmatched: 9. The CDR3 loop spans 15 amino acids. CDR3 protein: CASGRTGGASYGYTF. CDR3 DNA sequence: TGTGCCAGCGGACGGACAGGGGGCGCGAGCTATGGCTACACCTTC.

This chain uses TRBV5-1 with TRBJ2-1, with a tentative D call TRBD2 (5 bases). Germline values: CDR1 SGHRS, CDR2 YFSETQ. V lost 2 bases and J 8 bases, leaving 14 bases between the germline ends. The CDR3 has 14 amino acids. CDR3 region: CASSLLPGTDEQFF. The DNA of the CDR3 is TGCGCCAGCAGCTTACTACCGGGAACCGATGAGCAGTTCTTC.

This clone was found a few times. The CDR3 reads CASRGTGVVGQPQHF. The CDR3 nucleotides are TGTGCCAGCAGAGGGACAGGGGTAGTTGGGCAGCCCCAGCATTTT. The rearrangement links TRBV28 to TRBJ1-5, with TRBD1 matching over 10 bases. The CDR3 is 15 amino acids. CDR1 is MDHEN, CDR2 SYDVKM, per germline. V gave up 6 bases and J gave up 7 bases; unmatched junction bases: 9.

The CDR3 loop is CASSPPDQPQHF. The CDR3 DNA sequence: TGTGCCAGCAGTCCCCCAGATCAGCCCCAGCATTTT. The chain combines TRBV28 with TRBJ1-5; D not certain. The CDR3 has 12 residues. With 5 bases removed from V and 5 bases from J, the gap between germline ends came to 7 bases. Germline loops: CDR1 MDHEN, CDR2 SYDVKM.

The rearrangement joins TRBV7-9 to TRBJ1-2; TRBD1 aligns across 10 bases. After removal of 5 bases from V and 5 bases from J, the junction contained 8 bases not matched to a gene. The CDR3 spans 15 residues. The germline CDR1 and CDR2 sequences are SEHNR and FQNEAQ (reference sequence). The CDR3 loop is CASSPGTGDGYGYTF. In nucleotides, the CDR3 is TGTGCCAGCAGCCCCGGGACAGGGGATGGGTATGGCTACACCTTC.

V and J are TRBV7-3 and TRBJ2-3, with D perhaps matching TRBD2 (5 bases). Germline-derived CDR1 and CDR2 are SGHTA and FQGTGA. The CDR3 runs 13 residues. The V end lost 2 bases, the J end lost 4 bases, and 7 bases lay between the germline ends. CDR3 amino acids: CASSLAGADTQYF. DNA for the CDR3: TGTGCCAGCAGCTTAGCCGGGGCAGATACGCAGTATTTT. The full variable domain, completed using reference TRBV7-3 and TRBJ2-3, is GAGVSQTPSNKVTEKGKYVELRCDPISGHTALYWYRQSLGQGPEFLIYFQGTGAADDSGLPNDRFFAVRPEGSVSTLKIQRTERGDSAVYLCASSLAGADTQYFGPGTRLTVL.

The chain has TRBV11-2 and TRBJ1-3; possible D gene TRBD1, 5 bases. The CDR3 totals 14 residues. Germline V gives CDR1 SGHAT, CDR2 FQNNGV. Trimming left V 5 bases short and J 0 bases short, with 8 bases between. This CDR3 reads CASSRGSSGNTIYF. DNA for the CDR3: TGTGCCAGCAGCCGGGGGTCCTCTGGAAACACCATATATTTT.

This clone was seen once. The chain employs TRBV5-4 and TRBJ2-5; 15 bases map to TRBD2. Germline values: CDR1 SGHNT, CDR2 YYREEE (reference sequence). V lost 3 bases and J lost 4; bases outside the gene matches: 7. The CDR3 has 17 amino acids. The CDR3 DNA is TGTGCCAGCAGCTCTGGACTAGCGGGGGGGTATCTAGAGACCCAGTACTTC. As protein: CASSSGLAGGYLETQYF. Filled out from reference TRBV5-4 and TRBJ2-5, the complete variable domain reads ETGVTQSPTHLIKTRGQQVTLRCSSQSGHNTVSWYQQALGQGPQFIFQYYREEENGRGNFPPRFSGLQFPNYSSELNVNALELDDSALYLCASSSGLAGGYLETQYFGPGTRLLVL.

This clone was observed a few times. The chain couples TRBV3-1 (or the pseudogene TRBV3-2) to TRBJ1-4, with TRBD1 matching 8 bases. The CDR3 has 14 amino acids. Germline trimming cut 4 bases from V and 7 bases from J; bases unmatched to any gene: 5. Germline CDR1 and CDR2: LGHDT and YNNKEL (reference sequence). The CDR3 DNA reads TGTGCCAGCAGCCTTAGGGACAGGCCTGAAAAACTGTTTTTT. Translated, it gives CASSLRDRPEKLFF.

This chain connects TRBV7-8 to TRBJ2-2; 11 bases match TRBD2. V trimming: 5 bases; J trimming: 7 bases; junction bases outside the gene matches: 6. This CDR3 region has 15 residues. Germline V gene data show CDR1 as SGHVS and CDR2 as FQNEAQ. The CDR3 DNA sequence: TGTGCCAGCAGCGTTAGCGGGGGGGCGAGCGGGGAGCTGTTTTTT. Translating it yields CASSVSGGASGELFF.

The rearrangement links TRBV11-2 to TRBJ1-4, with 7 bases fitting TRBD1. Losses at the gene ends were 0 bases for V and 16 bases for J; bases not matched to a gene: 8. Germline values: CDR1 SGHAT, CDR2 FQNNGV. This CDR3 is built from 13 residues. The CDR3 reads CASSLESTGRPFF. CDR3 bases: TGTGCCAGCAGCTTAGAGTCGACAGGGAGGCCGTTTTTT. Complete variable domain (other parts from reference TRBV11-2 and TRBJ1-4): EAGVAQSPRYKIIEKRQSVAFWCNPISGHATLYWYQQILGQGPKLLIQFQNNGVVDDSQLPKDRFSAERLKGVDSTLKIQPAKLEDSAVYLCASSLESTGRPFFGSGTQLSVL.

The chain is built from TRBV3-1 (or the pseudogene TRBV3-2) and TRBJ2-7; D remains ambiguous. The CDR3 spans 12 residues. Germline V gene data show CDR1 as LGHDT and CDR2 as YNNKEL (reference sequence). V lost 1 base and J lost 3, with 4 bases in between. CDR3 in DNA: TGTGCCAGCAGCCAAGGAGTCTACGAGCAGTACTTC. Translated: CASSQGVYEQYF.

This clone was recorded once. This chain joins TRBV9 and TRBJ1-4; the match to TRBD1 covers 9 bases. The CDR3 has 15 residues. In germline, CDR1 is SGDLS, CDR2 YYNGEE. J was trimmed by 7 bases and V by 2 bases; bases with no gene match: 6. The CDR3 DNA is TGTGCCAGCAGCGTTACAGGGGGCGCCAGTGAAAAACTGTTTTTT. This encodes CASSVTGGASEKLFF.

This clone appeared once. In nucleotides, the CDR3 is TGTGCCAGCAGGGCAGGATATGGTTATGGCTACACCTTC. Residues: CASRAGYGYGYTF. The chain employs TRBV6-5 and TRBJ1-2; D gene unclear. CDR1 and CDR2 (germline): MNHEY, SVGAGI. The CDR3 length is 13 residues. Trimming shortened V by 6 bases and J by 5 bases, and 13 bases separated the two germline ends.

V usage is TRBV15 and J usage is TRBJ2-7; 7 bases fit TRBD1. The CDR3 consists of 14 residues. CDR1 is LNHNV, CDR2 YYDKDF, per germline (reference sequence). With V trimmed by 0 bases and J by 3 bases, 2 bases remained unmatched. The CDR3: CATSREGQVYEQYF. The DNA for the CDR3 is TGTGCCACCAGCAGAGAAGGACAGGTCTACGAGCAGTACTTC.

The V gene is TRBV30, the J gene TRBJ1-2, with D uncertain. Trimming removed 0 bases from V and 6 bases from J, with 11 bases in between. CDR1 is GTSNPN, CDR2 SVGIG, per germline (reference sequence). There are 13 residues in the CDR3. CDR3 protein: CAWSVPLLDGYTF. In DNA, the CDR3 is TGTGCCTGGAGTGTCCCCCTTCTCGATGGCTACACCTTC. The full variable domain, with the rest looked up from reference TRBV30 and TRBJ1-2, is SQTIHQWPATLVQPVGSPLSLECTVEGTSNPNLYWYRQAAGRGLQLLFYSVGIGQISSEVPQNLSASRPQDRQFILSSKKLLLSDSGFYLCAWSVPLLDGYTFGSGTRLTVV.

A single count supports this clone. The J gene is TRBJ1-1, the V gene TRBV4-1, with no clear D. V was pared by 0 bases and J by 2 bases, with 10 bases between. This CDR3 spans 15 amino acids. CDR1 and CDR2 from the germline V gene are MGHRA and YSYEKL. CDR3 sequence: CASSQEASGNTEAFF. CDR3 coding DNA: TGCGCCAGCAGCCAAGAGGCCAGCGGTAACACTGAAGCTTTCTTT.

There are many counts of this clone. CDR3 residues: CASNRGQQGYGYTF. In DNA form, the CDR3 reads TGTGCCAGCAACCGGGGCCAGCAGGGGTATGGCTACACCTTC. The J gene is TRBJ1-2, the V gene TRBV5-8; a weak D match, TRBD1 (6 bases). The CDR3 length is 14 residues. Germline V gene sequence: CDR1 SGHTS, CDR2 YDEGEE. Trimming removed 6 bases from V and 5 bases from J, with 17 bases in between.

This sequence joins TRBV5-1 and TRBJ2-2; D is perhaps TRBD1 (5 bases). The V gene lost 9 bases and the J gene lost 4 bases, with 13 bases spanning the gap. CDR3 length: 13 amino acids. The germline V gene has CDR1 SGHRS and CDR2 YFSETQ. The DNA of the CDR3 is TGCGCCACCAAAGAAAGGGGCACCGGGGAGCTGTTTTTT. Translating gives CATKERGTGELFF.

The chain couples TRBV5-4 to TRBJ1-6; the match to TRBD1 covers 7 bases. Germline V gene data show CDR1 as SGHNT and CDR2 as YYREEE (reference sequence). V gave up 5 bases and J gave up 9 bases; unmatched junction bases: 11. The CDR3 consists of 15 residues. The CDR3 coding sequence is TGTGCCAGCAGTAATAAGGGGGCCATGGTTTCACCCCTCCACTTT. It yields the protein CASSNKGAMVSPLHF.

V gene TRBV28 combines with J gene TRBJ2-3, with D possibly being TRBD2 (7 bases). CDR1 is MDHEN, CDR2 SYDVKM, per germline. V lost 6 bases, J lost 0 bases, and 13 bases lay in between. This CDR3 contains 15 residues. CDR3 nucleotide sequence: TGTGCCAGCAGACCGAGGGGGGGGAGCACAGATACGCAGTATTTT. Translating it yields CASRPRGGSTDTQYF.

The CDR3 loop reads CASSQESRGSPLHF. DNA for the CDR3: TGTGCCAGCAGCCAAGAGTCACGGGGGTCACCCCTCCACTTT. The chain carries TRBV3-1 (or the pseudogene TRBV3-2) and TRBJ1-6, with TRBD1 as a possible D gene (5 bases). Trimming left V 0 bases short and J 10 bases short, with 10 bases between. From germline, CDR1 is LGHDT and CDR2 YNNKEL (reference sequence). The CDR3 sequence is 14 residues long.

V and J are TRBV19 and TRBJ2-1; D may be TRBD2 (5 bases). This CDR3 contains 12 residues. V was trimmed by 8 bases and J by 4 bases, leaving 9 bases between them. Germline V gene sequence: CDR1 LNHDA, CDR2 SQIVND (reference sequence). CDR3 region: CASFSGYNEQFF. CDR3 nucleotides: TGTGCCAGTTTTTCGGGATACAATGAGCAGTTCTTC.

This chain's CDR3 is CASSYSESYEQYF. The CDR3 DNA reads TGTGCCAGCAGTTACTCGGAGTCCTACGAGCAGTACTTC. The chain employs TRBV6-2 or TRBV6-3 and TRBJ2-7; D not resolved. Germline CDR1 and CDR2: MNHEY and SVGEGT. Trimming left V 0 bases short and J 1 base short, with 4 bases between. This CDR3 has 13 residues.

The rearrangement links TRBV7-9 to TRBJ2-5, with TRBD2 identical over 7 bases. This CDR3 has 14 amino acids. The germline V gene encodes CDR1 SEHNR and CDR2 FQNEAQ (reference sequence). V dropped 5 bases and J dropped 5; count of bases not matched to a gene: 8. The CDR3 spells CASSPSGGGETQYF. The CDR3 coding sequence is TGTGCCAGCAGCCCGTCGGGGGGAGGGGAGACCCAGTACTTC.

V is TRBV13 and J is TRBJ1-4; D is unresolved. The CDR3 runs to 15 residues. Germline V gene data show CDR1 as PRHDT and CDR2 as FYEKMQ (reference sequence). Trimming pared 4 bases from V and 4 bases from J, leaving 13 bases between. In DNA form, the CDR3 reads TGTGCCAGCAGCTCTCCGTCCCGGGGTAATGAAAAACTGTTTTTT. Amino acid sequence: CASSSPSRGNEKLFF.

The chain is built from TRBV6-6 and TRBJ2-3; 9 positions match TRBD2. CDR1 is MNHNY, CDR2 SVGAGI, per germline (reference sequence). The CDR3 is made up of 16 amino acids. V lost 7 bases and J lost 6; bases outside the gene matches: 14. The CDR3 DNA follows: TGTGCCAGCACCACGGAGCGGGGGGCCCTCAGGGATACGCAGTATTTT. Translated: CASTTERGALRDTQYF.

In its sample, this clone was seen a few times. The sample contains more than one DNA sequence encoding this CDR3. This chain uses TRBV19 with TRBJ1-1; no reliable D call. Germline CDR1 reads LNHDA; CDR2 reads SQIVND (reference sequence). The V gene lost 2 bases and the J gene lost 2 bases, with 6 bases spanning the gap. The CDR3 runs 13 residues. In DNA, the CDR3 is TGTGCCAGTAGTATATCAGGAAACACTGAAGCTTTCTTT. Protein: CASSISGNTEAFF.